This T cell receptor (beta chain) is from a study of shared clonotypes between healthy human individuals. Measured with immunoSEQ multiplex PCR; TCRdb has only the in-frame clones, and not every one. The table has fewer than 650,000 clones, 70% to 80% seen once. As concerns this clone: The same CDR3 is also encoded by other DNA sequences in this sample.

CDR1 LNHDA and CDR2 SQIVND come from the germline V gene (reference sequence). The CDR3 is 14 amino acids. The ends were cut back, 3 bases at V and 5 bases at J, with 11 bases in the middle. This rearrangement joins TRBV19 to TRBJ1-5; no clear D gene. The specimen sequenced was PBMCs. The receptor comes from a woman aged 40 to 50 in good health. Some clones in this sample may be carry-over from other donors' samples. The CDR3 loop reads CASSILGSDQPQHF. In DNA, the CDR3 is TGTGCCAGTAGTATTCTTGGTTCCGATCAGCCCCAGCATTTT.